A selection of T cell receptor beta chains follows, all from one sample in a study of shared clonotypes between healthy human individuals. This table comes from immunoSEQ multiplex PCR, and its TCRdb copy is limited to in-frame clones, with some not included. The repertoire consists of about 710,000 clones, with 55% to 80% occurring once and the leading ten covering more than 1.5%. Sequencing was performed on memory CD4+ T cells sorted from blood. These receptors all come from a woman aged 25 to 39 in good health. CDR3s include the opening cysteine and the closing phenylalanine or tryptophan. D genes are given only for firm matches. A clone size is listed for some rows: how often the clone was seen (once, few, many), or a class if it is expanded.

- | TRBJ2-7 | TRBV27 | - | TGTGCCAGCAGTTTGGGTCAATCCTACGAGCAGTACTTC | CASSLGQSYEQYF
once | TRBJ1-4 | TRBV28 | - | TGTGCCAGTAGTTCCGCCCTTAATGAAAAACTGTTTTTT | CASSSALNEKLFF
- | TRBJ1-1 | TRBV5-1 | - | TGCGCCAGCAGCTCGAGCTCTCACTTGAACACTGAAGCTTTCTTT | CASSSSSHLNTEAFF
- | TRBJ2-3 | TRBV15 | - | TGTGCCACCAGCAGAGATCGGCCTAGCGAAACAGATACGCAGTATTTT | CATSRDRPSETDTQYF
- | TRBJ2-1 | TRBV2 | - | TGTGCCAGCAGTGGTCCCGGAGGCTATGAGCAGTTCTTC | CASSGPGGYEQFF
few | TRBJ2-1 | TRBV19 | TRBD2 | TGTGCCAGTAGTATGGGACTAGCGGTTTCCAATGAGCAGTTCTTC | CASSMGLAVSNEQFF
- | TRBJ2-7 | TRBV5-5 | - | TGTGCCAGCAGCTTCAAGGGCTACGAGCAGTACTTC | CASSFKGYEQYF
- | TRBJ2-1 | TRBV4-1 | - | TGCGCCAGCAGCCCTATACTTCAAATACAGCTTATTTACAATGAGCAGTTCTTC | CASSPILQIQLIYNEQFF
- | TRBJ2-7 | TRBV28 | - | TGTGCCAGCAACGTAATGCAAAGCTCCTACGAGCAGTACTTC | CASNVMQSSYEQYF
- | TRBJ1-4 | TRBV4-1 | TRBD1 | TGCGCCAGCAGCCAAGATATGACAGGGATTGAAGAAAAACTGTTTTTT | CASSQDMTGIEEKLFF
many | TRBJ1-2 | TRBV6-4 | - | TGTGCCAGCAGTAGGACAGCCTACGGGGACTATGGCTACACCTTC | CASSRTAYGDYGYTF
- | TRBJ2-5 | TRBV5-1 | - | TGCGCCAGCAGCCAAAACCGGGCAAAAGAGACCCAGTACTTC | CASSQNRAKETQYF
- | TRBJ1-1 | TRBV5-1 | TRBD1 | TGCGCCAGCAGCCCGACAGGGGGGGGCACTGAAGCTTTCTTT | CASSPTGGGTEAFF
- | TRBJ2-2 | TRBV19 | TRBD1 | TGTGCCAGTACTGCGGGACAGGTATTAACCGGGGAGCTGTTTTTT | CASTAGQVLTGELFF
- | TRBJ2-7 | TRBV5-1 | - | TGCGCCAGCAGCTTGGATGGAGGGAGATCCTACGAGCAGTACTTC | CASSLDGGRSYEQYF
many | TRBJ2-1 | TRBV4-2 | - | TGTGCCAGCAGCCAAGAGCGGGGAAGCTCCTACAATGAGCAGTTCTTC | CASSQERGSSYNEQFF
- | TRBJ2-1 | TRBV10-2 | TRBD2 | TGCGCCAGCACTAGCGGGAGTAACTACAATGAGCAGTTCTTC | CASTSGSNYNEQFF
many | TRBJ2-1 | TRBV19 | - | TGTGCCAGTAGTATACCCGGGAGCAATGAGCAGTTCTTC | CASSIPGSNEQFF
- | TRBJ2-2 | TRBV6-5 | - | TGTGCCAGCAGTGAACAGGCGGACGGGGAGCTGTTTTTT | CASSEQADGELFF
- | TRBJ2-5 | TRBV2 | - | TGTGCCAGCACACTGGGTATAGGGGAGACCCAGTACTTC | CASTLGIGETQYF
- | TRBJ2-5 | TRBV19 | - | TGTGCCAGTAGCCTATCCAACCAAGAGACCCAGTACTTC | CASSLSNQETQYF
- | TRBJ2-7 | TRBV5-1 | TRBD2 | TGCGCCAGCAGCCTCGGACTAGCGGAAACCTTCGGCGAGCAGTACTTC | CASSLGLAETFGEQYF
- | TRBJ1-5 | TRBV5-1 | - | TGCGCCAGCAGCTTTGGCGGTAGCAATCAGCCCCAGCATTTT | CASSFGGSNQPQHF
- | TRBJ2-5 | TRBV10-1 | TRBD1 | TGCGCCAGCAGTGATGGGACAGGGGGCACGGAGACCCAGTACTTC | CASSDGTGGTETQYF
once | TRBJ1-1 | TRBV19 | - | TGTGCCAGTAGTTTATACCGGGCCCCATTCTGGGTGAACACTGAAGCTTTCTTT | CASSLYRAPFWVNTEAFF
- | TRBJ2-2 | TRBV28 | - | TGTGCCAGTACAAGCAGAAGGGCCGACACCGGGGAGCTGTTTTTT | CASTSRRADTGELFF
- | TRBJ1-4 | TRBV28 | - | TGTGCCAGCAGTACGATGACAGGTTACCCTTTTGCAACTAATGAAAAACTGTTTTTT | CASSTMTGYPFATNEKLFF
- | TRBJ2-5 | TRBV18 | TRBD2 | TGTGCCAGCTCCCCCGGGACTAGCGGGAGAGAGACCCAGTACTTC | CASSPGTSGRETQYF
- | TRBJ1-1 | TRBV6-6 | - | TGTGCCAGCAGTTACCGGGAGGGCACTGAAGCTTTCTTT | CASSYREGTEAFF
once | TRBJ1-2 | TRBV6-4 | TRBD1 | TGTGCCAGCAGTGACTCCGACAGGGACTTGGGTGGCTACACCTTC | CASSDSDRDLGGYTF
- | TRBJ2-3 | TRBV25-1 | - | TGTGCCAGCAGTACAGGGATGATGGATACGCAGTATTTT | CASSTGMMDTQYF
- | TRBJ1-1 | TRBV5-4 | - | TGTGCCAGCAGCTTAGTACAGGGTAGGAACACTGAAGCTTTCTTT | CASSLVQGRNTEAFF
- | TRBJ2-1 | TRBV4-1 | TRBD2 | TGCGCCAGCAGCCAAACCGGGACTAGAGATCACAATGAGCAGTTCTTC | CASSQTGTRDHNEQFF
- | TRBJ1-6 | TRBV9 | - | TGTGCCAGCAGAAAGGGGAATTCACCCCTCCACTTT | CASRKGNSPLHF
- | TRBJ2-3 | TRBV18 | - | TGTGCCAGCTCACGGACGCCGGGGTTTAGCACAGATACGCAGTATTTT | CASSRTPGFSTDTQYF
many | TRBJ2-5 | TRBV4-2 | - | TGTGCCAGCAGCGACCCGAGGGTCCAAGAGACCCAGTACTTC | CASSDPRVQETQYF
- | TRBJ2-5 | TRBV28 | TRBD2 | TGTGCCAGCAGTTTACTCGGGGTAGCGGGATGGGGCCAAGAGACCCAGTACTTC | CASSLLGVAGWGQETQYF
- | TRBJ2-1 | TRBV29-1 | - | TGCAGCGTGGCGAACTTCCCGGGAAAGGGTACGTCCTACAATGAGCAGTTCTTC | CSVANFPGKGTSYNEQFF
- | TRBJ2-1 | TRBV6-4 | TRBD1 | TGTGCCAGCAGTATCTCATCGGGACAGGGGGGGCAGTTCTTC | CASSISSGQGGQFF
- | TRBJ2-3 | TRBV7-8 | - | TGTGCCAGCAGCCCGGGGTTCACAGATACGCAGTATTTT | CASSPGFTDTQYF
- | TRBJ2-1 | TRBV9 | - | TGTGCCAGCAGCGTAGCGGGCTTCTCCTACAATGAGCAGTTCTTC | CASSVAGFSYNEQFF
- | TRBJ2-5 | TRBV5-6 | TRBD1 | TGTGCCAGCAGCGCGACAGGGGTTCAAGAGACCCAGTACTTC | CASSATGVQETQYF
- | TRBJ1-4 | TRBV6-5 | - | TGTGCCAGCAGTTACAAGGTTAATGAAAAACTGTTTTTT | CASSYKVNEKLFF
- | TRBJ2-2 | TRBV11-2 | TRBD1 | TGTGCCAGCGCTGGACAGGGTGACGGGGAGCTGTTTTTT | CASAGQGDGELFF
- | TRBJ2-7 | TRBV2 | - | TGTGCCAGCGCCGGGGCCTACGAGCAGTACTTC | CASAGAYEQYF